Detailed here is one TCR beta chain. This entry is derived from a study of blood T cell repertoires in COVID-19. Turning to the study itself: Samples of COVID-19 (acute and convalescent) were obtained from the United States, Italy and Spain. From T cells, B-cell-depleted T cells, or PBMCs came the material, which was cDNA or gDNA.

Authors' methods: Researchers report that nucleated cell counts were estimated from reference gene primer amplification. Using immunoSEQ multiplex PCR, the repertoire was profiled, and TCRdb retains in-frame clones only, with some absent. V, J and clone size were drawn from that table, and D and trimming were deduced from the DNA. Here the sample spans roughly 360,000 clones, 85% to 90% being singletons. Study members were between roughly 18 and 100 years old and lived in some 22 US regions. The V segment lost 3 bases and the J segment 5 bases; nucleotides outside the gene matches: 7. The germline gives CDR1 SGHNT, CDR2 YENEEA. This CDR3 has 15 amino acids.

Sequencing was performed on PBMCs or T cells enriched from blood (not recorded which). The sequence was collected from a woman in her twenties or thirties with acute COVID-19. The chain recombines TRBV11-3 with TRBJ2-1, with TRBD1 matching 7 bases. For the CDR3, the DNA is TGTGCCAGCAGCTTCGCCGGGACAGAACACAATGAGCAGTTCTTC. The encoded protein is CASSFAGTEHNEQFF.